This T cell receptor (beta chain) was captured in a study of blood T cell repertoires in COVID-19. For the study at large: The United States, Italy and Spain provided the acute and convalescent COVID-19 samples. PBMCs, B-cell-depleted T cells, or T cells were the source of the cDNA or gDNA that made up the material.

The CDR3 is 14 amino acids. The germline V gene has CDR1 LGHDT and CDR2 YNNKEL (reference sequence). Trimming took 0 bases from V and 9 from J; bases not matched to a gene: 3. As processed by the authors: Amplification of reference gene primers was used by the study to estimate nucleated cell counts. Only in-frame clones appear in the TCRdb table, and some are missing; sequencing was by immunoSEQ multiplex PCR. That table is the source of V, J and clone size, and D and trimming were worked out from the DNA. This table holds around 200,000 clones, 80% to 90% found once. The genes are TRBV3-1 (or the pseudogene TRBV3-2) and TRBJ2-3, with 10 positions matching TRBD2. Sequencing was performed on peripheral blood. The origin of this receptor is a man aged 45-65 years with acute or convalescent COVID-19. The CDR3 sequence is CASSQETAGGTQYF. The CDR3 coding sequence is TGTGCCAGCAGCCAAGAAACAGCGGGGGGGACGCAGTATTTT.